This TCR beta chain was recovered during a study of T cells after yellow fever vaccination. Points from the study as a whole: In post-booster samples, most primary-vaccination clones reappeared (approximately 96% CD4, nearly 90% CD8).

TCRdb reprocessed the 5' RACE reads with MiXCR, giving one entry per CDR3 protein. The data hold 300,000 to 350,000 distinct CDR3 sequences, with 3.5% to 5% observed a single time. Trimming pared 4 bases from V and 2 bases from J, leaving 8 bases between. There are 12 residues in the CDR3. Per germline, CDR1 SQVTM and CDR2 ANQGSEA. In regard to this clonotype: What it recognizes is unknown.

The source was PBMCs, collected 15 days after the yellow fever booster vaccination. The chain is built from TRBV29-1 and TRBJ1-1; D unresolved. The origin of this receptor is a man between 18 and 29 years old who received the YFV17D yellow fever vaccine. The CDR3 protein is CSVARGNTEAFF. The CDR3 nucleotides read TGCAGCGTTGCCCGGGGAAACACTGAAGCTTTCTTT.